What follows is one T cell receptor beta chain and its context. Its target antigen remains unknown. No base-level quality is on record; no much larger clone is a single base apart. V ends up 4 bases short and J 9 bases short, with an unmatched junction base count of 12. The germline V gene supplies CDR1 SGHRS and CDR2 YFSETQ. Taken from cysteine to phenylalanine, the CDR3 has 14 residues. Left in the record is the CDR3 DNA by itself, 42 bases read in frame from the first base. The method behind the library was 5' RACE. Sequencing relied on an Illumina HiSeq 2500. A second 7 to 11 cycle PCR used a sample-barcoded 5' primer and a J-beta primer mix. A unique molecular identifier was introduced onto each TCR beta cDNA molecule by a template-switch 5' adaptor carrying 12 random nucleotides. Each sample yielded at least 2.5 million CDR3-containing paired-end reads. First-strand cDNA synthesis was performed from all RNA using the Mint cDNA synthesis kit, with priming by a TRBC-specific oligonucleotide. Following uracil-DNA glycosylase treatment, a first 18-cycle PCR with universal primers M1SS and BC2_uni_R was performed on all cDNA. The original methods were these. For normalization, 1 million high-quality reads, each with a distinct molecular identifier, were randomly selected from each sample. Instead of being binned into consensus sequences, reads with shared molecular identifiers were discarded. MiTCR, set to a Q25 quality threshold and the strictest error-elimination algorithm, was used for CDR3 identification, clonotype clustering and error correction. A nonparametric unseen species model with Euler transformation was used to estimate lower-bound total TCR beta diversity. The raw public reads went through TCRdb reprocessing: fastp at Q25, MiXCR clone calling, in-frame beta chains kept. Merged by CDR3 protein, the rows form single entries marked with the most common genes and DNA. TCRdb, rather than the study authors, made the V and J calls. This sample has around 800,000 distinct CDR3 sequences in its table, and about 53% of those were observed once. Roughly 37% of the sample rests with the top ten.

Systemically healthy Caucasian individuals from Russia, over 30 in total and aged roughly 6 to 100 years, were included as donors. Around 10 milliliters of peripheral blood were collected from each donor into EDTA-treated Vacutainer tubes. Ficoll-Paque density-gradient centrifugation was used to isolate PBMCs, with at least 6 million per sample. Total RNA, at least 6 micrograms per sample, was extracted from PBMCs with Trizol reagent. For every donor, an aliquot of PBMCs went through flow cytometry to measure the percentages of naive CD45RAhigh/CD27high T cells. This record belongs to a study of blood T cells in healthy people across ages (dated by TCRdb to between 2015 and 2017). Regarding the study in general: In model experiments, roughly one uniquely barcoded TCR beta cDNA molecule per two T cells was captured by template switching. To track age-related changes in TCR beta repertoire diversity, the study relied on deep sequencing normalized with unique cDNA molecular identifiers. To avoid experimental bias, donors of different ages were distributed randomly across sequencing lanes. Using the same blood draw, the study looked at two additional independent replicas of 1 million unique cDNA reads for two donors, one aged 18 to 29 and the other aged 80 or older. Four age groups were formed from the donors: young (average approximately 15 years), middle-aged (around 40), aged (roughly 59) and long-lived (82). Findings and caveats that apply to the study as a whole: Estimates of total diversity based on one million sequenced T cells were regarded as lower bounds and as underestimates. Because the CMV infection status of the donors was unknown, age-related changes in expanded clonotypes may potentially have been confounded. The percentage of naive T cells measured by flow cytometry correlated strongly with observed TCR beta diversity. Since profiling was done on bulk unsorted PBMCs, naive and antigen-experienced compartments could not be conclusively compared. Observed TCR beta diversity per million T cells fell roughly linearly with age, and a significant reduction was already apparent by age roughly 41. The long-lived group showed more naive CD4+ T cells, fewer expanded clones and increased TCR diversity than the aged group, suggesting age selection.

This clonotype originated in an elderly man in good health. The V and J segments used are TRBV5-1 and TRBJ2-5; TRBD1 fits 7 bases in the junction. The material sequenced was blood. CDR3 sequence: CASSAGQAGQPQYF. The DNA sequence is as follows: TGCGCCAGCAGCGCCGGACAGGCAGGACAGCCCCAGTACTTC.